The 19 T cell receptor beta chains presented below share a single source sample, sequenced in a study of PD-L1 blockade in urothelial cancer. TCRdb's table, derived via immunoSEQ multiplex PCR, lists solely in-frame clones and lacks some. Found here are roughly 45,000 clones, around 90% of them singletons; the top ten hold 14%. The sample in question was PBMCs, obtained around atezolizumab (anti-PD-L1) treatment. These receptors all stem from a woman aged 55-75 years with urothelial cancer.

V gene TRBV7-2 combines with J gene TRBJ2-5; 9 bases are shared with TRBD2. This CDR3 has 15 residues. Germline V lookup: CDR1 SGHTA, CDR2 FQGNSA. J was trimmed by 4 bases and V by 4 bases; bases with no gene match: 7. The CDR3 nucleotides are TGTGCCAGCAGCTCAACCGCGGGGGGGGCAGAGACCCAGTACTTC. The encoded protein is CASSSTAGGAETQYF. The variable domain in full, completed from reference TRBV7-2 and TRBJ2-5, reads GAGVSQSPSNKVTEKGKDVELRCDPISGHTALYWYRQSLGQGLEFLIYFQGNSAPDKSGLPSDRFSAERTGGSVSTLTIQRTQQEDSAVYLCASSSTAGGAETQYFGPGTRLLVL.

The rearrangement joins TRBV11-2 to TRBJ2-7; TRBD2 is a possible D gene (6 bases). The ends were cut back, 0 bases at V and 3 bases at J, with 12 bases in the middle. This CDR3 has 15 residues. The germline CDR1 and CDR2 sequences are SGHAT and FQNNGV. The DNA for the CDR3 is TGTGCCAGCAGCTTAGATTGGGGAGGCATCTACGAGCAGTACTTC. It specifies CASSLDWGGIYEQYF.

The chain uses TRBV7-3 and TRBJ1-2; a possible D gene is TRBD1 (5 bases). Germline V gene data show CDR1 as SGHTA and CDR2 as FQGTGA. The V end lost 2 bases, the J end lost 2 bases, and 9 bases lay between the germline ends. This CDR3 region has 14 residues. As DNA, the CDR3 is TGTGCCAGCAGCTTACAGGGATCCAACTATGGCTACACCTTC. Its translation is CASSLQGSNYGYTF.

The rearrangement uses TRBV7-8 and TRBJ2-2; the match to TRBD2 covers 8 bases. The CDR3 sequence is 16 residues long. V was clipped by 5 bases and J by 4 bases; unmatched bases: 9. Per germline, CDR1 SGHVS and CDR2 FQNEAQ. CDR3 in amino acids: CASSRLLAVLTGELFF. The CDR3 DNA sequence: TGTGCCAGCAGCCGCCTACTAGCGGTTCTCACCGGGGAGCTGTTTTTT.

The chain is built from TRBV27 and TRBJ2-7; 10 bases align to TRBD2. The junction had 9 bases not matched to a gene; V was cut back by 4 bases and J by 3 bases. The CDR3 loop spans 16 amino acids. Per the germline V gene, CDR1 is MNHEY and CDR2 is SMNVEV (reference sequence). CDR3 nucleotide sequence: TGTGCCAGCAGTTCTCCGACTAGCGGGTTTCTCTACGAGCAGTACTTC. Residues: CASSSPTSGFLYEQYF.

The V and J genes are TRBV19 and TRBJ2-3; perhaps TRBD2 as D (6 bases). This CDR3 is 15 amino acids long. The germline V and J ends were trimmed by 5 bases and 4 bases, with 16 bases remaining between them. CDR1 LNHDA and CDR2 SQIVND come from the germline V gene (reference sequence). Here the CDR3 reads CASSPLEGHSDTQYF. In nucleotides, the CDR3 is TGTGCCAGTAGTCCCTTGGAGGGCCATTCAGATACGCAGTATTTT.

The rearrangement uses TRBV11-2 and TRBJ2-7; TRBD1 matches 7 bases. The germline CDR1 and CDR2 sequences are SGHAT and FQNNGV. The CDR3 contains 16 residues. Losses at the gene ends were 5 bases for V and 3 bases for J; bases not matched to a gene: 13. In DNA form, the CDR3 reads TGTGCCAGCAGCACTTGGACGAAGAGGGGGCTCTACGAGCAGTACTTC. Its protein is CASSTWTKRGLYEQYF.

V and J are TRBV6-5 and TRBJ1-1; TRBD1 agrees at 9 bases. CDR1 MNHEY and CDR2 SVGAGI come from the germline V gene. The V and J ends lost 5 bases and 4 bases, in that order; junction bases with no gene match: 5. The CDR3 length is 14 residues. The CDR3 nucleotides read TGTGCCAGCAGTGGGACAGGGTGGGGCACTGAAGCTTTCTTT. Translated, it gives CASSGTGWGTEAFF.

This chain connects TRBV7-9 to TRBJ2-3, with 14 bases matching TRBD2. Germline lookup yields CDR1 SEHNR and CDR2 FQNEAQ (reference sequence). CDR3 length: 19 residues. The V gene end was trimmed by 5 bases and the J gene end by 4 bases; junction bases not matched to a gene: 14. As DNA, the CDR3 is TGTGCCAGCAGCACTATTCCCGGGACTAGCGGGAGATCGTCAGATACGCAGTATTTT. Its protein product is CASSTIPGTSGRSSDTQYF.

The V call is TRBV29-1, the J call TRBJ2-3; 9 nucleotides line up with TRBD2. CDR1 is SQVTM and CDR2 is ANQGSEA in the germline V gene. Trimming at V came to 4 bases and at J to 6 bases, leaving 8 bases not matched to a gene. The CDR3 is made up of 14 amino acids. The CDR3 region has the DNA TGCAGCGTTGGAGGTCTAGCGGGACCGGATACGCAGTATTTT. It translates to CSVGGLAGPDTQYF.

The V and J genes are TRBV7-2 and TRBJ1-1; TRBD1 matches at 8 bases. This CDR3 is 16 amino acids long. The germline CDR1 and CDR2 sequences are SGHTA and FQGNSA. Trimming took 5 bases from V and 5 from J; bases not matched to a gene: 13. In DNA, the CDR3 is TGTGCCAGCAGCCCCCGGACAGGGTGGCTAAGTACTGAAGCTTTCTTT. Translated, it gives CASSPRTGWLSTEAFF. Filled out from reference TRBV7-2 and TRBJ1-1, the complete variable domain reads GAGVSQSPSNKVTEKGKDVELRCDPISGHTALYWYRQSLGQGLEFLIYFQGNSAPDKSGLPSDRFSAERTGGSVSTLTIQRTQQEDSAVYLCASSPRTGWLSTEAFFGQGTRLTVV.

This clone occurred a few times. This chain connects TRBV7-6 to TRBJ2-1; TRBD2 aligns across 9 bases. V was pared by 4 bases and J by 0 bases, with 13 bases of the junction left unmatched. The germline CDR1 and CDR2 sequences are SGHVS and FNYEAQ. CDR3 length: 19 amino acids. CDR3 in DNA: TGTGCCAGCAGCTCCCGGGGCCTAGCGGGAAGAAGCTCCTACAATGAGCAGTTCTTC. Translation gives CASSSRGLAGRSSYNEQFF.

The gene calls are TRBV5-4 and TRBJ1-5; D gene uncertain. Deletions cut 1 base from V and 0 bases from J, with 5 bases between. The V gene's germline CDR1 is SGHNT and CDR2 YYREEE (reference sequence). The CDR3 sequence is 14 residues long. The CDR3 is CASSLRHSNQPQHF. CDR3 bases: TGTGCCAGCAGCTTGCGACATAGCAATCAGCCCCAGCATTTT.

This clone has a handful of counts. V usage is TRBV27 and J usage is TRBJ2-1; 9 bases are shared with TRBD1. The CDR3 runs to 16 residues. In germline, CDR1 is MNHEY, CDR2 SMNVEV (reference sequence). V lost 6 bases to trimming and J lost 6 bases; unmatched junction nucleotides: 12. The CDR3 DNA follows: TGTGCCAGCAGGTCCTCACAGGGGGCGAGGGGCAATGAGCAGTTCTTC. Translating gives CASRSSQGARGNEQFF.

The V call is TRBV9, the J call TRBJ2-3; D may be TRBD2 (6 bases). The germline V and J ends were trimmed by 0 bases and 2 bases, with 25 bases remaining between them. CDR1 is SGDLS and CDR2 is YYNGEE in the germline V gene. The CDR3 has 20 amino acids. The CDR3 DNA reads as TGTGCCAGCAGCGTAGAAAAGATTTTTCTGTGGGCGGGATCCACAGATACGCAGTATTTT. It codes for CASSVEKIFLWAGSTDTQYF.

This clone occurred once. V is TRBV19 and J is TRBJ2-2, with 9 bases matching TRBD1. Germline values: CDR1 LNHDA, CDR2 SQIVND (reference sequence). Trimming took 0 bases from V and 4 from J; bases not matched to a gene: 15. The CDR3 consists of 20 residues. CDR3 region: CASSIDFRGITGGSTGELFF. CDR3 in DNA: TGTGCCAGTAGTATAGATTTTAGGGGGATAACAGGGGGCTCCACCGGGGAGCTGTTTTTT.

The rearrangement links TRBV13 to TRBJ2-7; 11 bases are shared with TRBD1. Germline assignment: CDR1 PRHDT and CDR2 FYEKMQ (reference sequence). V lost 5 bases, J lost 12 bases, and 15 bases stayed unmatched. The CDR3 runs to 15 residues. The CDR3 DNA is TGTGCCAGCAGCCAACAGGGACAGGGGGTCTTCTATTTGTACTTC. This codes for CASSQQGQGVFYLYF. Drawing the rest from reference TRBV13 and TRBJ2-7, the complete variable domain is AAGVIQSPRHLIKEKRETATLKCYPIPRHDTVYWYQQGPGQDPQFLISFYEKMQSDKGSIPDRFSAQQFSDYHSELNMSSLELGDSALYFCASSQQGQGVFYLYFGPGTRLTVT.

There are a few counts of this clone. Here the CDR3 DNA reads TGTGCCACCCATCGCGCCGCGGGGGCCCACTACTACGAGCAGTACTTC. Translated: CATHRAAGAHYYEQYF. The V call is TRBV27, the J call TRBJ2-7, with D possibly matching TRBD2 (7 bases). The V end was cut by 10 bases, the J end by 3 bases, with 25 bases between. The germline CDR1 and CDR2 sequences are MNHEY and SMNVEV (reference sequence). This CDR3 comprises 16 residues.

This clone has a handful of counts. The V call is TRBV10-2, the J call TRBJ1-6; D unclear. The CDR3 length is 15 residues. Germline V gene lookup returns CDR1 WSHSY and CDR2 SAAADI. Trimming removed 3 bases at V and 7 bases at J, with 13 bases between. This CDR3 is CASSDHSGYNSPLHF. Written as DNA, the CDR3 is TGCGCCAGCAGTGACCACAGTGGGTACAATTCACCCCTCCACTTT.